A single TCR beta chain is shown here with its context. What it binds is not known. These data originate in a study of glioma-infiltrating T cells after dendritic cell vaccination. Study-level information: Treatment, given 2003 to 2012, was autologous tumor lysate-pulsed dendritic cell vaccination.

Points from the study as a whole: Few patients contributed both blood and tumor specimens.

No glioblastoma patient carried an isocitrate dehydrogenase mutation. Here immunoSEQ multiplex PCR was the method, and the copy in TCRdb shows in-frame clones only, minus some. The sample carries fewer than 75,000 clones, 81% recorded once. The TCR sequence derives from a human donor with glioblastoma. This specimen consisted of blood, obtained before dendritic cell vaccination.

DNA of the CDR3: TGTGCCAGTAGTACTCCGGGACAGGGTTTGGCGAACACTGAAGCTTTCTTT. Protein: CASSTPGQGLANTEAFF. The chain links TRBV19 to TRBJ1-1; 9 bases align to TRBD1. V was pared by 4 bases and J by 1 base, with 10 bases of the junction left unmatched. CDR1 is LNHDA and CDR2 is SQIVND in the germline V gene (reference sequence). This CDR3 region has 17 residues.